This entry is about one TCR beta chain. The target antigen is unknown. The read stops 3 residues short of the end of the CDR3; the missing end is completed from the germline J gene. The table came from immunoSEQ multiplex PCR; TCRdb's copy has only in-frame clones and leaves some out. The data include some 20,000 clones; the top ten clones carry about 9%. Trimming left V 3 bases short and J 1 base short, with 11 bases between. The CDR3 totals 15 residues. The germline CDR1 and CDR2 sequences are SGHTA and FQGNSA. This sample is part of a study of T cells in women clearing cervical HPV infection. Study summary: Cases: HPV16-related CIN3 or worse on histology, a couple of invasive cancers. HLA type could not be excluded as a confounder. Blood came at first lesion visit for cases, post-clearance for controls.

Study-level findings and limits: Repertoire richness, not evenness, was significantly elevated in CIN3+ cases versus controls.

Sample: blood buffy coat. The sequence was obtained from a woman aged 18-69 years with a cervical HPV16 infection that either progressed to CIN3+ or cleared (not recorded which). The chain recombines TRBV7-2 with TRBJ2-3; TRBD2 is a possible D gene (6 bases). This CDR3 reads CASSFRSGGTDTQYF. Partial CDR3 DNA: TGTGCCAGCAGCTTCAGATCGGGGGGCACAGATACG.